This T cell receptor (beta chain) comes out of a study of blood T cell repertoires in COVID-19. In the study overall: Spain, Italy and the United States supplied samples that represented acute and convalescent COVID-19.

Sequencing was performed with immunoSEQ multiplex PCR; in TCRdb, only in-frame clones are kept and a portion is missing. The sample comprises 100,000 to 150,000 clones, roughly 80% of which are singletons, and 4.5% to 6% rests with the top ten. Trimming took 4 bases from V and 7 from J; bases not matched to a gene: 10. The CDR3 contains 17 residues. The germline CDR1 and CDR2 sequences are MDHEN and SYDVKM. The specimen was peripheral blood. This receptor was taken from a man older than 75 with COVID-19, enrolled during active disease. V is TRBV28 and J is TRBJ2-1, with 13 bases lining up with TRBD2. CDR3 bases: TGTGCCAGCAGTTCTTTTACGACTAGCGGGAGGTTAAATGAGCAGTTCTTC. It encodes CASSSFTTSGRLNEQFF.